The next 3 T cell receptor beta chains were all read from a single sample in a study of molecular identifiers for immune sequencing clone quantification. TCRdb reprocessed the PCR reads with MiXCR, giving one entry per CDR3 protein. This sample yields about 640,000 distinct CDR3 sequences, of which around 20% are seen a single time; roughly 0.9% belongs to the top ten. The sequencing input was naive CD8+ T cells from blood, with Jurkat cell RNA spiked in. Subset in this sample: FACS-sorted CD8+CD4-CCR7+CD45RA+ naive T cells. The receptors derive from a human donor in good health. Some libraries in this study had Jurkat cell RNA spiked in.

There are many counts of this clonotype. V gene TRBV14 combines with J gene TRBJ2-7, with TRBD1 identical over 9 bases. The CDR3 runs to 17 residues. CDR1 is SGHDN and CDR2 is FVKESK in the germline V gene. Unmatched junction bases numbered 12, after V lost 4 bases and J lost 2 bases. The CDR3 nucleotides read TGTGCCAGCAGCCCCTTACCGCCGGGACAGGGCACCTACGAGCAGTACTTC. It translates to CASSPLPPGQGTYEQYF. Filled out from reference TRBV14 and TRBJ2-7, the complete variable domain reads EAGVTQFPSHSVIEKGQTVTLRCDPISGHDNLYWYRRVMGKEIKFLLHFVKESKQDESGMPNNRFLAERTGGTYSTLKVQPAELEDSGVYFCASSPLPPGQGTYEQYFGPGTRLTVT.

This clonotype was seen only a few times. The V gene is TRBV10-2, the J gene TRBJ2-7; D possibly corresponds to TRBD1 (6 bases). Germline V gene lookup returns CDR1 WSHSY and CDR2 SAAADI. Trimming took 10 bases from V and 4 from J, leaving 11 bases between them. The CDR3 totals 11 residues. The CDR3 region is CATQGGYEQYF. In DNA form, the CDR3 reads TGCGCCACTCAAGGGGGATACGAGCAGTACTTC.

Remarks on this clonotype: Just one base apart from a much larger clone, this may be a read error. The chain employs TRBV6-2 or TRBV6-3 and TRBJ2-3, with a tentative D call TRBD1 (6 bases). The CDR3 length is 18 residues. Trimming shortened V by 6 bases and J by 0 bases, and 22 bases separated the two germline ends. Germline CDR1 is MNHEY and CDR2 is SVGEGT. The CDR3 nucleotides read TGTGCCAGCAGCCGACCACGACAGGCCTACCTTAGCACAGATACGCAGTATTTT. This translates into CASSRPRQAYLSTDTQYF.